These 6 T cell receptor beta chains were sequenced from one sample in a study of a mutant IDH1 vaccine in newly diagnosed glioma. These TCRs are of unknown antigen specificity. Documented time point: week 35, safety follow-up. Topical imiquimod accompanied each vaccine dose, which consisted of 300 ug of mutant IDH1 20-mer peptide. TCRdb keeps only in-frame clones here, not all; method: immunoSEQ multiplex PCR. The data show 50,000 to 70,000 clones, with 80% to 90% seen just once and less than 4.5% held by the top ten. The sample consisted of PBMCs, taken from a glioma patient whose treatment included an IDH1 peptide vaccine. The receptors stem from a man aged 25-45 years with glioma.

The genes are TRBV9 and TRBJ1-1; D gene ambiguous. This CDR3 has 13 amino acids. From germline, CDR1 is SGDLS and CDR2 YYNGEE. The ends were cut back, 3 bases at V and 3 bases at J, with 9 bases in the middle. Written as DNA, the CDR3 is TGTGCCAGCAGCGCTACAGCGTACACTGAAGCTTTCTTT. Translation: CASSATAYTEAFF.

The chain has TRBV6-5 and TRBJ2-7, with a possible D match to TRBD2 (5 bases). This CDR3 region has 14 residues. V shed 4 bases and J shed 3 bases, with 13 bases lying between them. Germline V gives CDR1 MNHEY, CDR2 SVGAGI. CDR3 DNA: TGTGCCAGCAGTTTCCCGGGGTCCCACTACGAGCAGTACTTC. Its translation: CASSFPGSHYEQYF.

This chain connects TRBV19 to TRBJ1-5; maybe TRBD1 (6 bases). The germline V and J ends were trimmed by 6 bases and 2 bases, with 14 bases remaining between them. The CDR3 has 15 amino acids. Germline V gives CDR1 LNHDA, CDR2 SQIVND (reference sequence). The CDR3, as DNA: TGTGCCAGTAGCAGTCGGGGGGCTGGCAATCAGCCCCAGCATTTT. It is translated as CASSSRGAGNQPQHF.

V usage is TRBV6-1 and J usage is TRBJ1-2, with D tentatively TRBD1 (6 bases). The CDR3 is made up of 11 amino acids. The germline gives CDR1 MNHNS, CDR2 SASEGT. V was shortened by 6 bases and J by 6 bases, with 8 bases between the two germline ends. DNA for the CDR3: TGTGCCAGCAGCCAGGGGCATGGCTACACCTTC. It codes for CASSQGHGYTF.

This chain uses TRBV5-1 with TRBJ1-5, with a possible D match to TRBD1 (6 bases). V was clipped by 0 bases and J by 9 bases, with 13 bases between them. The CDR3 has 14 amino acids. Germline V gene sequence: CDR1 SGHRS, CDR2 YFSETQ. The CDR3 reads CASSLGQAAGPQHF. CDR3 nucleotides: TGCGCCAGCAGCTTGGGACAGGCGGCGGGGCCCCAGCATTTT.

This clone is a singleton in its sample. CDR3 sequence: CASSIEVEGTEGYTF. The CDR3 region has the DNA TGTGCCAGTAGTATAGAGGTGGAGGGGACGGAGGGCTACACCTTC. The chain joins TRBV19 to TRBJ1-2; a weak D match, TRBD1 (5 bases). This CDR3 is built from 15 residues. V lost 0 bases, J lost 8 bases, and 16 bases lay in between. Germline V gene lookup returns CDR1 LNHDA and CDR2 SQIVND (reference sequence).